Each of the 19 T cell receptor beta chains below was sequenced from the same sample in a study of siplizumab effects on memory and regulatory T cells. The data were produced by immunoSEQ multiplex PCR, yet TCRdb's version contains in-frame clones alone and is incomplete. The repertoire includes roughly 75,000 clones, 93% of them detected once, and approximately 4.5% sits in the top ten. Material: CD8+ T cells sorted from blood. These TCRs come from a human donor in good health.

The chain has TRBV5-1 and TRBJ1-6; a possible D gene is TRBD1 (5 bases). The germline gives CDR1 SGHRS, CDR2 YFSETQ. The CDR3 consists of 13 residues. V lost 5 bases to trimming and J lost 8 bases, with 11 bases between them. The CDR3 is CASRSGPDSPLHF. CDR3 sequence (DNA): TGCGCCAGCAGGTCGGGACCTGATTCACCCCTCCACTTT.

V gene TRBV4-1 combines with J gene TRBJ2-2; 7 bases are a match to TRBD1. Germline trimming cut 0 bases from V and 5 bases from J; bases unmatched to any gene: 9. The CDR3 runs to 17 residues. CDR1 is MGHRA, CDR2 YSYEKL, per germline. CDR3 coding DNA: TGCGCCAGCAGCCAAGAAGAAGGGGGCGGTGGGACCGGGGAGCTGTTTTTT. The encoded protein is CASSQEEGGGGTGELFF.

About this clone itself: The sample holds other DNA sequences that translate to the same CDR3. This chain connects TRBV29-1 to TRBJ1-2; D gene ambiguous. This CDR3 has 12 amino acids. The germline gives CDR1 SQVTM, CDR2 ANQGSEA. Trimming took 1 base from V and 2 from J, leaving 5 bases between them. The DNA for the CDR3 is TGCAGCGTTGAAGGCCAGAACTATGGCTACACCTTC. The encoded protein is CSVEGQNYGYTF.

The chain couples TRBV28 to TRBJ2-7; 7 nucleotides agree with TRBD1. The germline V gene has CDR1 MDHEN and CDR2 SYDVKM. J lost 5 bases, V lost 7 bases, and 8 bases had no gene match. The CDR3 covers 13 residues. CDR3: CASTSTGSDEQYF. CDR3 nucleotides: TGTGCCAGCACTTCGACAGGGAGTGACGAGCAGTACTTC.

The chain couples TRBV6-5 to TRBJ1-2; no clear D. The CDR3 runs 13 residues. Germline loops: CDR1 MNHEY, CDR2 SVGAGI. V was pared by 2 bases and J by 4 bases, with 8 bases between. The CDR3 DNA reads as TGTGCCAGCAGTTACAGTACGATCTATGGCTACACCTTC. This translates into CASSYSTIYGYTF.

The V and J genes are TRBV4-1 and TRBJ2-5; maybe TRBD1 (5 bases). The CDR3 is 17 residues long. Per the germline V gene, CDR1 is MGHRA and CDR2 is YSYEKL. V was cut by 3 bases and J by 3 bases, with 20 bases left in between. This chain's CDR3 is CASSHPVTDSKEETQYF. CDR3 bases: TGCGCCAGCAGCCACCCTGTCACTGACAGCAAGGAAGAGACCCAGTACTTC.

J is TRBJ1-1 and V is TRBV25-1; the match to TRBD1 covers 7 bases. Trimming at V came to 5 bases and at J to 10 bases, leaving 13 bases not matched to a gene. Germline assignment: CDR1 MGHDK and CDR2 SYGVNS. This CDR3 has 14 residues. The CDR3: CASSPVGDRFGAFF. CDR3 sequence (DNA): TGTGCCAGCAGTCCCGTTGGGGACAGATTTGGAGCTTTCTTT.

The genes are TRBV5-6 and TRBJ2-7; 8 bases match TRBD2. The CDR3 runs 16 residues. Per the germline V gene, CDR1 is SGHDT and CDR2 is YYEEEE. V lost 2 bases and J lost 7; bases outside the gene matches: 14. The CDR3 DNA is TGTGCCAGCAGCTTAGGAGTAAAGGTGTTAGCGGGGGAGCAGTACTTC. Translation gives CASSLGVKVLAGEQYF.

Here the CDR3 reads CASSREAGGPYEQFF. The CDR3 DNA reads as TGTGCCAGCAGCAGGGAGGCGGGGGGGCCCTATGAGCAGTTCTTC. This rearrangement joins TRBV5-6 to TRBJ2-1, with 9 bases lining up with TRBD2. The germline CDR1 and CDR2 sequences are SGHDT and YYEEEE. The ends lost 4 bases at V and 8 bases at J; junction bases unmatched: 10. This CDR3 has 15 amino acids.

This clone appeared once. The genes are TRBV19 and TRBJ2-4; no clear D. Germline V gives CDR1 LNHDA, CDR2 SQIVND (reference sequence). The CDR3 runs to 15 residues. The V and J ends lost 5 bases and 1 base respectively, with 12 bases between them. DNA for the CDR3: TGTGCCAGTAGTCCATCACATTGGGCCAAAAACATTCAGTACTTC. Translation: CASSPSHWAKNIQYF.

The gene calls are TRBV4-1 and TRBJ2-7; possible D gene TRBD1, 5 bases. Germline values: CDR1 MGHRA, CDR2 YSYEKL. Trimming took off 1 base at V and 3 bases at J, with 16 bases between the two ends. The CDR3 consists of 16 residues. This CDR3 is CASSQVADWGYYEQYF. The DNA for the CDR3 is TGCGCCAGCAGCCAAGTAGCTGATTGGGGCTACTACGAGCAGTACTTC.

The chain uses TRBV30 and TRBJ2-7; perhaps TRBD1 as D (5 bases). CDR1 and CDR2 from the germline V gene are GTSNPN and SVGIG (reference sequence). CDR3 size: 15 residues. V lost 4 bases to trimming and J lost 3 bases, with 19 bases between them. CDR3 in DNA: TGTGCCTGGACCCCCCTGATGGGGCAGAGCTACGAGCAGTACTTC. Translating it yields CAWTPLMGQSYEQYF.

V usage is TRBV6-1 and J usage is TRBJ2-4; D remains ambiguous. The germline V gene encodes CDR1 MNHNS and CDR2 SASEGT. With 7 bases removed from V and 0 bases from J, the gap between germline ends came to 10 bases. CDR3 size: 14 residues. In nucleotides, the CDR3 is TGTGCCAGCATGACGGCCCTAGCCAAAAACATTCAGTACTTC. It encodes CASMTALAKNIQYF.

This chain joins TRBV5-1 and TRBJ1-2; D is unclear. In germline, CDR1 is SGHRS, CDR2 YFSETQ. This CDR3 region has 15 residues. V lost 1 base to trimming and J lost 1 base, with 11 bases between them. CDR3 sequence (DNA): TGCGCCAGCAGCTTGAGGCAGGCCCTTAACTATGGCTACACCTTC. It specifies CASSLRQALNYGYTF.

The chain couples TRBV7-9 to TRBJ2-7; no firm D call. The CDR3 extends over 13 amino acids. V lost 2 bases and J 3 bases, leaving 8 bases between the germline ends. Germline V CDR1 and CDR2: SEHNR, FQNEAQ (reference sequence). The CDR3, as DNA: TGTGCCAGCAGCTTATTGGGCGGCTACGAGCAGTACTTC. Translated: CASSLLGGYEQYF.

CDR3 amino acids: CASRRDRGPGNTIYF. Here the CDR3 DNA reads TGTGCCAGCAGGAGGGACAGGGGGCCTGGAAACACCATATATTTT. The J gene is TRBJ1-3, the V gene TRBV25-1; TRBD1 agrees at 12 bases. The germline V gene encodes CDR1 MGHDK and CDR2 SYGVNS. Unmatched junction bases numbered 2, after V lost 6 bases and J lost 2 bases. This CDR3 contains 15 residues.

The chain recombines TRBV6-6 with TRBJ1-5; the match to TRBD1 covers 9 bases. Trimming took 6 bases from V and 5 from J; bases not matched to a gene: 5. CDR1 MNHNY and CDR2 SVGAGI come from the germline V gene (reference sequence). The length of the CDR3 is 14 residues. CDR3 sequence: CASRYTGGDQPQHF. In nucleotides, the CDR3 is TGTGCCAGCAGGTACACAGGGGGCGATCAGCCCCAGCATTTT.

The chain joins TRBV4-1 to TRBJ2-5, with D unclear. This CDR3 is 13 amino acids long. Germline V lookup: CDR1 MGHRA, CDR2 YSYEKL. Deletions cut 3 bases from V and 5 bases from J, with 10 bases between. The CDR3: CASSHLVSETQYF. CDR3 nucleotides: TGCGCCAGCAGCCATTTAGTGTCGGAGACCCAGTACTTC.

The chain links TRBV27 to TRBJ1-5; no firm D call. V lost 4 bases and J 1 base, leaving 5 bases between the germline ends. CDR3 length equals 13 residues. CDR1 is MNHEY and CDR2 is SMNVEV in the germline V gene (reference sequence). CDR3 residues: CASSSRSNQPQHF. The DNA for the CDR3 is TGTGCCAGCAGTTCTAGAAGCAATCAGCCCCAGCATTTT.